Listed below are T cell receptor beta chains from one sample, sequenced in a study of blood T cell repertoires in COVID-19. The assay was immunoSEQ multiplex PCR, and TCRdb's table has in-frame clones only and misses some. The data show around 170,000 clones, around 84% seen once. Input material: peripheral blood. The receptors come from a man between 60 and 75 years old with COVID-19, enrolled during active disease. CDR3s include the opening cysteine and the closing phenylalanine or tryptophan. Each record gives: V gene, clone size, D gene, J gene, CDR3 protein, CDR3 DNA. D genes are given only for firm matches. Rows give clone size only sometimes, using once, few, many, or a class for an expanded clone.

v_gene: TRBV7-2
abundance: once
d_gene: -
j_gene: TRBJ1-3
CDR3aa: CASSLPTGNTIYF
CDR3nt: TGTGCCAGCAGCTTACCTACTGGAAACACCATATATTTT

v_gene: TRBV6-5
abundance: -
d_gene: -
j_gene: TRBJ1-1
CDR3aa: CASSFKNRHTEAFF
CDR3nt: TGTGCCAGCAGTTTCAAGAACAGGCACACTGAAGCTTTCTTT

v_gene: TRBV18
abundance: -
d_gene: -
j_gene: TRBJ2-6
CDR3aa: CASSGQTSGANVLTF
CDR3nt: TGTGCCAGCTCTGGACAGACATCTGGGGCCAACGTCCTGACTTTC

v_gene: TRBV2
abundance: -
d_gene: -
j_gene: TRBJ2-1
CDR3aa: CASRKQGPYEQFF
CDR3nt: TGTGCCAGCAGAAAGCAGGGGCCTTACGAGCAGTTCTTC

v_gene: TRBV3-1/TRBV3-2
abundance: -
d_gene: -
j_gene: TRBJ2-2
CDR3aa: CASSWDSGELFF
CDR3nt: TGTGCCAGCAGCTGGGACTCCGGGGAGCTGTTTTTT

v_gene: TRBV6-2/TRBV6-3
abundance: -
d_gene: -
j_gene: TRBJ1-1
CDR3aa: CASSYVNTEAFF
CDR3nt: TGTGCCAGCAGTTACGTAAACACTGAAGCTTTCTTT

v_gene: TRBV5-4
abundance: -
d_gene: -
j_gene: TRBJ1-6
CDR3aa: CASSLQGWGSPLHF
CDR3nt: TGTGCCAGCAGCTTGCAGGGTTGGGGTTCACCCCTCCACTTT

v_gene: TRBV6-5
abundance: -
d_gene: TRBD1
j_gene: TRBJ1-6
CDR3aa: CASAEGQGDSPLHF
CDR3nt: TGTGCCAGCGCAGAGGGACAGGGGGATTCACCCCTCCACTTT

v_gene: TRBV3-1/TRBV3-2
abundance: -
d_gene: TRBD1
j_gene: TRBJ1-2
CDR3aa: CASSQDYRGGGGYTF
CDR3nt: TGTGCCAGCAGCCAAGATTACAGGGGGGGTGGAGGCTACACCTTC

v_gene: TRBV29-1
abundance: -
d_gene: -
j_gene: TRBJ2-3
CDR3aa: CSVEPSTPTDTQYF
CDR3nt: TGCAGCGTTGAACCTAGTACACCCACAGATACGCAGTATTTT

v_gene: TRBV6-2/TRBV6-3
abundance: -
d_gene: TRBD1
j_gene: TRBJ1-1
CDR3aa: CASSYGGQGTPEAFF
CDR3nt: TGTGCCAGCAGTTACGGGGGACAGGGGACCCCTGAAGCTTTCTTT

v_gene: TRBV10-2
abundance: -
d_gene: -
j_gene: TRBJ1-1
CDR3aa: CASWTDMNTEAFF
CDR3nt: TGCGCCAGTTGGACTGATATGAACACTGAAGCTTTCTTT

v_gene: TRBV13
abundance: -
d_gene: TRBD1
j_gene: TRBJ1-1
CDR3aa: CASSLTSQGVNTEAFF
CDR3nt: TGTGCCAGCAGCCTAACCTCACAGGGGGTGAACACTGAAGCTTTCTTT

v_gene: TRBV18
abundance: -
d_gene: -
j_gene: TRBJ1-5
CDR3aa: CASSPVESNQPQHF
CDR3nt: TGTGCCAGCTCACCAGTAGAGAGCAATCAGCCCCAGCATTTT

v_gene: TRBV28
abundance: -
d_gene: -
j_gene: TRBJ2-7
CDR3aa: CASSFTGFYEQYF
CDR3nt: TGTGCCAGCAGTTTCACAGGGTTCTACGAGCAGTACTTC

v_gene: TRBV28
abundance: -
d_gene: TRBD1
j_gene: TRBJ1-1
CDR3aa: CASSSTGMNTEAFF
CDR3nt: TGTGCCAGCAGTTCGACAGGGATGAACACTGAAGCTTTCTTT

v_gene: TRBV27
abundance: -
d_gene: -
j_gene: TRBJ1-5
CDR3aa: CASSLEGGSNQPQHF
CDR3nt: TGTGCCAGCAGTTTAGAGGGCGGTTCCAATCAGCCCCAGCATTTT

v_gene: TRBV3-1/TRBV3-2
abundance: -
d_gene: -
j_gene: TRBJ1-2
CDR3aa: CASSPPQLIYGYTF
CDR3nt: TGTGCCAGCAGCCCCCCACAGCTAATCTATGGCTACACCTTC

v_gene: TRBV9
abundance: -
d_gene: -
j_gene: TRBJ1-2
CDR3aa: CASSVSPGIRLYGYTF
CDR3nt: TGTGCCAGCAGCGTATCTCCCGGGATAAGGCTCTATGGCTACACCTTC

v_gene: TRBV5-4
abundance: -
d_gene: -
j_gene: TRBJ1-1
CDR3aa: CASRLGRGTLNTEAFF
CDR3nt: TGTGCCAGCAGACTAGGCAGGGGAACCTTGAACACTGAAGCTTTCTTT

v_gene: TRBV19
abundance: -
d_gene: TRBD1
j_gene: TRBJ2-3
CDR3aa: CASGDRGNTQYF
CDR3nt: TGTGCCAGTGGCGACAGGGGAAATACGCAGTATTTT

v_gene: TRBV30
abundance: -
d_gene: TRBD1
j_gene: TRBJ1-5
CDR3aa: CAWRGQGRQPQHF
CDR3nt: TGTGCCTGGAGAGGACAGGGCAGACAGCCCCAGCATTTT

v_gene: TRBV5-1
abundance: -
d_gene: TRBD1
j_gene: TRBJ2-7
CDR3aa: CASSLDRGNGYEQYF
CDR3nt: TGCGCCAGCAGCTTGGACAGGGGGAATGGATACGAGCAGTACTTC

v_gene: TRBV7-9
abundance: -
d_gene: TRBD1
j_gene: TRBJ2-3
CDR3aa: CASSLATGTTDTQYF
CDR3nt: TGTGCCAGCAGCTTAGCGACAGGGACCACAGATACGCAGTATTTT

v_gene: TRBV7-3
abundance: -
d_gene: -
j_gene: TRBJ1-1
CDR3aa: CASSPTTYGNTEAFF
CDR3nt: TGTGCCAGCAGCCCCACGACTTACGGGAACACTGAAGCTTTCTTT

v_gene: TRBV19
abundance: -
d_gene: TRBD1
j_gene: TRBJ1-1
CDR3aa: CASSMIRTGQNTEAFF
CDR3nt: TGTGCCAGTAGTATGATTAGGACAGGCCAGAACACTGAAGCTTTCTTT

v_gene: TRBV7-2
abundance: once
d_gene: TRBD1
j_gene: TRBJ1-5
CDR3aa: CASSPQTGTVNQPQHF
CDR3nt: TGTGCCAGCAGCCCCCAGACAGGGACGGTCAATCAGCCCCAGCATTTT

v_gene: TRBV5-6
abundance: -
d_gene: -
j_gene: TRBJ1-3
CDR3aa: CASSLLFSGNTIYF
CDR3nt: TGTGCCAGCAGCCTACTCTTCTCTGGAAACACCATATATTTT

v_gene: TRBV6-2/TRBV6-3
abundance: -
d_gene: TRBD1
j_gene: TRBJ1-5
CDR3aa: CASSSLNQGVYQPQHF
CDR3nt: TGTGCCAGCAGTTCCCTAAATCAGGGGGTTTATCAGCCCCAGCATTTT

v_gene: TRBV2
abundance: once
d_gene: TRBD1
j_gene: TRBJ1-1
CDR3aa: CASSDLRRGTGRGNTEAFF
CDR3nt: TGTGCCAGCAGCGACTTACGGCGCGGGACAGGGAGGGGGAACACTGAAGCTTTCTTT

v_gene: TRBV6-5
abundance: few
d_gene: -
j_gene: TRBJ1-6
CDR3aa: CASSWRKGSPLHF
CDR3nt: TGTGCCAGCAGTTGGCGGAAAGGTTCACCCCTCCACTTT

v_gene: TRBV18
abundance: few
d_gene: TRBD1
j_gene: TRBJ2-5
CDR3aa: CASSDRVEETQYF
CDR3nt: TGTGCCAGCTCAGACAGGGTCGAAGAGACCCAGTACTTC

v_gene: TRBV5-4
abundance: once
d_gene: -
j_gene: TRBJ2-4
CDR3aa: CASSLGGAENIQYF
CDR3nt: TGTGCCAGCAGCTTGGGTGGGGCCGAAAACATTCAGTACTTC

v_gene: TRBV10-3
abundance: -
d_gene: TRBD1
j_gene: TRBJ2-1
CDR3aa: CAISTPGQNHNEQFF
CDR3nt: TGTGCCATCAGTACACCGGGACAGAATCACAATGAGCAGTTCTTC

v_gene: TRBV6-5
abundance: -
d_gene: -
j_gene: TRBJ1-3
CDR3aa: CASSYSRVAGNTIYF
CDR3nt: TGTGCCAGCAGTTACTCGCGGGTAGCGGGAAACACCATATATTTT

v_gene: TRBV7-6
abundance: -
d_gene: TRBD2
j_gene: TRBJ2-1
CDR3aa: CASSQPASGVGEQFF
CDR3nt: TGTGCCAGCAGCCAACCGGCTAGCGGTGTTGGTGAGCAGTTCTTC

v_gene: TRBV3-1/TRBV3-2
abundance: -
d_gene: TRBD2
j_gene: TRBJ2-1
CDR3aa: CASSPSGGNYNEQFF
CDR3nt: TGTGCCAGCAGCCCCAGCGGGGGAAACTACAATGAGCAGTTCTTC

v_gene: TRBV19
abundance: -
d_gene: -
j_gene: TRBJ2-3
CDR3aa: CASSMAGGLSTDTQYF
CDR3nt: TGTGCCAGTAGTATGGCAGGAGGCCTAAGCACAGATACGCAGTATTTT

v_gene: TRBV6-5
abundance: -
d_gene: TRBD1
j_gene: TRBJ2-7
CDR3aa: CASSYSGKGARYEQYF
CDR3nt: TGTGCCAGCAGTTACTCGGGGAAGGGGGCAAGGTACGAGCAGTACTTC

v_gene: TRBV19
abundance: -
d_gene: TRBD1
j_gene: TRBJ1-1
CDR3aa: CASSIQGATEAFF
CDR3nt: TGTGCCAGTAGTATACAGGGGGCCACTGAAGCTTTCTTT

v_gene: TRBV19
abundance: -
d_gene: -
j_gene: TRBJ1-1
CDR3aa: CASSIGGLGTEAFF
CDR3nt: TGTGCCAGTAGTATAGGTGGGCTGGGCACCGAAGCTTTCTTT

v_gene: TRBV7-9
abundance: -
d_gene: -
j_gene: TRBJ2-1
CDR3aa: CASSQITNYNEQFF
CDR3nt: TGTGCCAGCAGTCAGATCACAAACTACAATGAGCAGTTCTTC

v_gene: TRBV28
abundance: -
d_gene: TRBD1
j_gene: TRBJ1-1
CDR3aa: CASSISGQGLTEAFF
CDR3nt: TGTGCCAGCAGTATTTCCGGACAGGGCTTGACTGAAGCTTTCTTT

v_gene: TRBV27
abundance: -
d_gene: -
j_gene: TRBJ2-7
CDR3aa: CASSYGGGAPPYEQYF
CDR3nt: TGTGCCAGCAGCTATGGAGGCGGGGCACCTCCCTACGAGCAGTACTTC

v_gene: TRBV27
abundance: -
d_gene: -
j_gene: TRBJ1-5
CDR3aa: CASSLSPLGGIVNQPQHF
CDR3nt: TGTGCCAGCAGTTTATCCCCTCTGGGGGGAATTGTCAATCAGCCCCAGCATTTT

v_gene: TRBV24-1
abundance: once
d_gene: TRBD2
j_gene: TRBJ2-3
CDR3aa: CATSDYSGGRTDTQYF
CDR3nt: TGTGCCACCAGTGATTATAGCGGGGGGCGGACAGATACGCAGTATTTT

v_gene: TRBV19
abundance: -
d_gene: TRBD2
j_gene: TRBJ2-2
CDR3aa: CASIAGEQNTGELFF
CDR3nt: TGTGCCAGTATTGCGGGGGAACAGAACACCGGGGAGCTGTTTTTT

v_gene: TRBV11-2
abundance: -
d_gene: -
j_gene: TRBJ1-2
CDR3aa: CASSLGPHSSYGYTF
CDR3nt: TGTGCCAGCAGCTTAGGCCCCCACAGCAGCTATGGCTACACCTTC

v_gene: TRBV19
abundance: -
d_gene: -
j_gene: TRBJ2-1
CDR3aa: CASSIVLVASFEQFF
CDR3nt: TGTGCCAGTAGTATAGTATTGGTTGCTAGTTTCGAGCAGTTCTTC